These T cell receptor beta chains were read from a single sample in a study of OX40 agonist ivuxolimab in advanced cancers. Only in-frame clones appear in the TCRdb table, and some are missing; sequencing was by immunoSEQ multiplex PCR. The table lists about 62,000 clones, over 75% of them singletons. The sequencing here drew on CD4+ or CD8+ T cells sorted from blood, taken in a trial of the OX40 agonist ivuxolimab. These receptors all stem from an adult with an advanced solid tumor such as melanoma, head and neck, liver or kidney cancer. Both conserved end residues are part of each CDR3. Fields, in order: J gene, V gene, clone size, D gene, CDR3 protein, CDR3 DNA. A D gene is named only where the DNA matches it firmly. Rows give clone size only sometimes, using once, few, many, or a class for an expanded clone.

TRBJ1-6 | TRBV28 | - | - | CASSDQLYNSPLHF | TGTGCCAGCAGTGATCAGCTATATAATTCACCCCTCCACTTT
TRBJ1-5 | TRBV28 | - | TRBD1 | CASQPPGQGLGQPQHF | TGTGCCAGCCAACCCCCGGGACAGGGATTGGGTCAGCCCCAGCATTTT
TRBJ2-1 | TRBV19 | - | TRBD2 | CAASSGGRNNEQFF | TGTGCCGCCAGCTCCGGCGGGAGGAACAATGAGCAGTTCTTC
TRBJ1-5 | TRBV19 | - | - | CASVGRGDLNQPQHF | TGTGCCAGTGTAGGGAGGGGAGACCTCAATCAGCCCCAGCATTTT
TRBJ1-5 | TRBV10-1 | - | - | CASSELPNQPQHF | TGCGCCAGCAGTGAACTACCTAATCAGCCCCAGCATTTT
TRBJ1-2 | TRBV4-3 | - | - | CASSQDRQVGGYTF | TGCGCCAGCAGCCAAGATAGACAGGTTGGTGGCTACACCTTC
TRBJ2-1 | TRBV7-2 | - | - | CASSLALSFVRGSDNEQFF | TGTGCCAGCAGCTTAGCGCTCAGTTTTGTGCGGGGTTCCGACAATGAGCAGTTCTTC
TRBJ1-1 | TRBV11-3 | - | - | CASSKVGGNTEAFF | TGTGCCAGCAGCAAGGTAGGGGGTAACACTGAAGCTTTCTTT
TRBJ2-7 | TRBV12-2 | once | - | CASRRDSGYEQYF | TGTGCAAGTCGCCGGGACAGCGGATACGAGCAGTACTTC
TRBJ2-1 | TRBV11-2 | - | - | CASSFGVSSYNEQFF | TGTGCCAGCAGCTTCGGGGTATCCTCCTACAATGAGCAGTTCTTC
TRBJ2-2 | TRBV5-5 | - | TRBD1 | CASSQRDREYAGELFF | TGTGCCAGCAGCCAACGGGACAGGGAATACGCGGGGGAGCTGTTTTTT
TRBJ1-1 | TRBV19 | - | - | CASSRTANTEAFF | TGTGCCAGTAGTAGGACAGCGAACACTGAAGCTTTCTTT
TRBJ1-1 | TRBV6-1 | - | - | CASSTTGGGTEAFF | TGTGCCAGCAGCACGACAGGAGGCGGCACTGAAGCTTTCTTT
TRBJ1-2 | TRBV6-5 | - | - | CASRPGPQRGYGYTF | TGTGCCAGCAGACCGGGCCCACAAAGAGGCTATGGCTACACCTTC
TRBJ1-1 | TRBV5-4 | - | - | CASTTPGTEAFF | TGTGCCAGCACTACCCCAGGCACTGAAGCTTTCTTT
TRBJ2-1 | TRBV19 | - | TRBD2 | CASTTPGGRVNEQFF | TGTGCCAGCACTACCCCTGGCGGGAGGGTCAATGAGCAGTTCTTC
TRBJ2-3 | TRBV7-2 | once | - | CASSDTDTQYF | TGTGCCAGCAGCGACACAGATACGCAGTATTTT
TRBJ1-2 | TRBV10-3 | - | - | CAISGQSVGGYTF | TGTGCCATCAGTGGTCAGTCGGTGGGTGGCTACACCTTC
TRBJ2-7 | TRBV5-1 | - | - | CASSLGTTLEQYF | TGCGCCAGCAGCTTGGGCACGACCTTGGAGCAGTACTTC
TRBJ1-1 | TRBV7-6 | - | - | CASSPFSVTEAFF | TGTGCCAGCAGCCCATTTTCAGTCACTGAAGCTTTCTTT
TRBJ2-7 | TRBV28 | - | TRBD2 | CASASASGRFYEQYF | TGTGCCAGCGCCTCCGCTAGCGGGAGGTTCTACGAGCAGTACTTC
TRBJ2-7 | TRBV19 | - | - | CASSIRQSTLEQYF | TGTGCCAGTAGTATCCGACAGAGCACTCTGGAGCAGTACTTC
TRBJ1-2 | TRBV7-3 | - | TRBD1 | CASSLNGQGDGYTF | TGTGCCAGCAGCTTAAATGGACAGGGTGATGGCTACACCTTC
TRBJ1-2 | TRBV2 | - | TRBD1 | CASTEDRNDGYTF | TGTGCCAGCACCGAGGACAGGAATGATGGCTACACCTTC
TRBJ2-7 | TRBV29-1 | - | - | CSTEGVRDGEQYF | TGCAGCACTGAAGGTGTCAGGGATGGCGAGCAGTACTTC
TRBJ2-7 | TRBV6-5 | - | - | CASSTGGGTYEQYF | TGTGCCAGCAGTACGGGTGGGGGGACCTACGAGCAGTACTTC
TRBJ2-6 | TRBV27 | - | TRBD1 | CASRRTGTGANVLTF | TGTGCCAGCAGGAGGACAGGTACAGGGGCCAACGTCCTGACTTTC
TRBJ2-1 | TRBV7-9 | once | - | CASSQAIEQFF | TGTGCCAGCAGCCAGGCAATAGAGCAGTTCTTC
TRBJ2-7 | TRBV10-3 | - | TRBD2 | CAISEWITSGSPYEQYF | TGTGCCATCAGTGAGTGGATTACGAGCGGGAGTCCCTACGAGCAGTACTTC
TRBJ2-7 | TRBV7-8 | - | - | CASSLLGALYEQYF | TGTGCCAGCAGCTTACTGGGGGCGCTGTACGAGCAGTACTTC
TRBJ2-3 | TRBV5-6 | once | TRBD1 | CASSLEPGGATDTQYF | TGTGCCAGCAGCTTGGAGCCAGGGGGCGCGACAGATACGCAGTATTTT
TRBJ1-2 | TRBV4-2 | - | - | CASSQELRVDGYTF | TGTGCCAGCAGCCAAGAGCTCAGGGTTGACGGCTACACCTTC
TRBJ2-1 | TRBV5-8 | - | - | CASSLGSYTYNEQFF | TGTGCCAGCAGCCTCGGCAGTTATACCTACAATGAGCAGTTCTTC
TRBJ1-6 | TRBV21-1 | - | - | CASSKRGRWHNSPLHF | TGTGCCAGCAGCAAACGAGGCCGGTGGCATAATTCACCCCTCCACTTT
TRBJ2-2 | TRBV11-2 | - | - | CASSPLLGTGELFF | TGTGCCAGCAGCCCACTTTTGGGCACCGGGGAGCTGTTTTTT
TRBJ1-1 | TRBV6-5 | - | - | CASSFGGGNTEAFF | TGTGCCAGCAGTTTTGGAGGCGGGAACACTGAAGCTTTCTTT
TRBJ2-7 | TRBV6-5 | few | TRBD1 | CASSSKGQGAYEQYF | TGTGCCAGCAGTTCCAAGGGACAGGGAGCCTACGAGCAGTACTTC
TRBJ2-7 | TRBV7-2 | - | TRBD1 | CASSLAGTGGEQYF | TGTGCCAGCAGCTTGGCCGGGACAGGGGGCGAGCAGTACTTC
TRBJ1-1 | TRBV6-6 | few | - | CASTLDVPGTEAFF | TGTGCCAGCACCCTGGACGTTCCGGGCACTGAAGCTTTCTTT
TRBJ1-1 | TRBV27 | - | - | CASSLFSQAPTEAFF | TGTGCCAGCAGTTTGTTCTCCCAAGCCCCCACTGAAGCTTTCTTT
TRBJ2-2 | TRBV11-2 | - | TRBD2 | CASSLALAGEGGELFF | TGTGCCAGCAGCTTAGCCCTAGCGGGAGAAGGCGGGGAGCTGTTTTTT